These T cell receptor beta chains were read from a single sample in a study of blood T cell repertoires in COVID-19. This table comes from immunoSEQ multiplex PCR, and its TCRdb copy is limited to in-frame clones, with some not included. Found here are about 270,000 clones, 70% to 90% of them singletons; the top ten hold over 4%. The sequencing sample was made of PBMCs or T cells enriched from blood (not recorded which). The receptor source for this set is a woman aged 25 to 39 with acute COVID-19. Both conserved end residues are part of each CDR3. The order of the fields is J gene, V gene, clone size, D gene, CDR3 DNA, CDR3 protein. The D gene is left open where the match is weak. Clone size is given for some rows only: seen once, a few or many times, or a class if the clone is expanded.

TRBJ2-6 TRBV27 NA TRBD1 TGTGCCAGCAGTTCCGGGACAGGGCTGGCCGGGGCCAACGTCCTGACTTTC CASSSGTGLAGANVLTF
TRBJ2-2 TRBV15 NA NA TGTGCCACCAGCCCCGCCCGTAGCAGGGAGCTGTTTTTT CATSPARSRELFF
TRBJ1-1 TRBV19 NA NA TGTGCCAGTAGTATAGATAGGCGTCCTGCGGACACTGAAGCTTTCTTT CASSIDRRPADTEAFF
TRBJ2-3 TRBV28 once TRBD2 TGTGCCAGCAGTTCGACTAGCCCGGATACGCAGTATTTT CASSSTSPDTQYF
TRBJ2-7 TRBV18 NA NA TGTGCCAGCTCACCAGGGACTTATTACGAGCAGTACTTC CASSPGTYYEQYF
TRBJ2-1 TRBV20-1 NA NA TGCAGTGCTAGTCCAAGGGAGCTGTCATACAATGAGCAGTTCTTC CSASPRELSYNEQFF
TRBJ1-1 TRBV14 NA TRBD1 TGTGCCAGCAGCCAACCGGACAGGTGGGGTGAAGCTTTCTTT CASSQPDRWGEAFF
TRBJ1-2 TRBV7-7 NA NA TGTGCCAGCAGCTTAGTCCAGGTACAGGGAAAGGGCTACACCTTC CASSLVQVQGKGYTF
TRBJ1-1 TRBV5-4 once NA TGTGCCAGCAATCAGGGTCCAGGGATGAACACTGAAGCTTTCTTT CASNQGPGMNTEAFF
TRBJ1-1 TRBV12-3/TRBV12-4 NA NA TGTGCCAGCGGGAGGGCCCGGGGCACTGAAGCTTTCTTT CASGRARGTEAFF
TRBJ2-1 TRBV15 few NA TGTGCCACCAGCCAGGGTTGGGATGAGCAGTTCTTC CATSQGWDEQFF
TRBJ2-3 TRBV3-1/TRBV3-2 NA TRBD2 TGTGCCAGCAGCCAAGGGTTGGCGGGAGAGTTAGATACGCAGTATTTT CASSQGLAGELDTQYF
TRBJ2-5 TRBV27 NA TRBD1 TGTGCCAGCAGTTTCTCTTGGACAGGGGGAGAGACCCAGTACTTC CASSFSWTGGETQYF
TRBJ2-1 TRBV5-4 once NA TGTGCCAGCACCCGTCTCTCCTCCTACAATGAGCAGTTCTTC CASTRLSSYNEQFF
TRBJ1-4 TRBV28 few NA TGTGCCAGCAGTCGCACAGGGAATGAAAAACTGTTTTTT CASSRTGNEKLFF
TRBJ2-1 TRBV3-1/TRBV3-2 NA TRBD2 TGTGCCAGCAGCAAAGGATTTGCTAGCGGGAGTGTTCATGAGCAGTTCTTC CASSKGFASGSVHEQFF
TRBJ2-1 TRBV7-3 NA NA TGTGCCAGCAGCTTACAGGGTAGTGATGAGCAGTTCTTC CASSLQGSDEQFF
TRBJ1-1 TRBV7-3 NA NA TGTGCCAGCAGCTTAAGCTTGGGGCGGGAAGCTTTCTTT CASSLSLGREAFF
TRBJ1-5 TRBV3-1/TRBV3-2 once TRBD1 TGTGCCAGCAGCCCCGGACAGGGGATCAGCAATCAGCCCCAGCATTTT CASSPGQGISNQPQHF
TRBJ1-5 TRBV4-3 NA NA TGCGCCAGCAGCCAAGATCTGAGTGCTCCCCAGCATTTT CASSQDLSAPQHF
TRBJ2-7 TRBV5-1 NA NA TGCGCCAGCAGCTTTGACGCCGGGAGCCAGTCCCCCCTAGGTGAGCAGTACTTC CASSFDAGSQSPLGEQYF
TRBJ1-5 TRBV28 NA TRBD1 TGTGCCAGCAGTTTCTATCGACAGGGGGAAAGGGATCAGCCCCAGCATTTT CASSFYRQGERDQPQHF
TRBJ1-4 TRBV24-1 NA NA TGTGCCACCAGTGAGGGGGCTGTTGAAAAACTGTTTTTT CATSEGAVEKLFF
TRBJ2-3 TRBV18 once TRBD1 TGTGCCAGCTCGCCCGGGACAGGGGGCACAGATACGCAGTATTTT CASSPGTGGTDTQYF
TRBJ1-2 TRBV6-5 NA TRBD1 TGTGCCAGCAGGGGCCCGGACAGGGGGCTGAGTGGCTACACCTTC CASRGPDRGLSGYTF
TRBJ1-5 TRBV20-1 few NA TGCAGTGCTAGTTCGTATAGCAATCAGCCCCAGCATTTT CSASSYSNQPQHF
TRBJ2-7 TRBV27 NA NA TGTGCCAGCAGTCCATACCCGGGACTTATAAGCTCCTACGAGCAGTACTTC CASSPYPGLISSYEQYF
TRBJ2-7 TRBV5-4 NA NA TGTGCCAGCAGCTTGCTCGAGGGTGGCTACGAGCAGTACTTC CASSLLEGGYEQYF
TRBJ2-1 TRBV24-1 NA TRBD2 TGTGCCACCAGCGGGCGGGTTAGCGGGATTGGTACCTCCTACAATGAGCAGTTCTTC CATSGRVSGIGTSYNEQFF
TRBJ1-6 TRBV29-1 NA NA TGCAGCGTTGCCGTGGAGGGGAGCGGTTCACCCCTCCACTTT CSVAVEGSGSPLHF
TRBJ2-2 TRBV21-1 once NA TGTGCCAGCAGCAAAAAATCTACCAGGGTTTGTCTCACCGGGGAGCTGTTTTTT CASSKKSTRVCLTGELFF
TRBJ2-1 TRBV4-3 NA TRBD1 TGCGCCAGCAGCCAAGATCAGGGACAGTACAATGAGCAGTTCTTC CASSQDQGQYNEQFF
TRBJ2-7 TRBV7-9 NA TRBD1 TGTGCCACCGTCGATACGTCCAGGGGGATTGATCGGCAGTACTTC CATVDTSRGIDRQYF
TRBJ1-1 TRBV7-2 few NA TGTGCCAGCAGCTTACAGGGGTACACTGAAGCTTTCTTT CASSLQGYTEAFF
TRBJ2-5 TRBV5-5 NA NA TGTGCCAGCAGCCCCGCCTACTCGGGGTCGACGGAGACCCAGTACTTC CASSPAYSGSTETQYF